This TCR beta chain originates from a study of T cell responses to AZD1222 COVID-19 vaccine. Study in general: Whether given at about 4 or about 12 weeks, second doses were pooled. Study findings and constraints: Possibly, clonal diversity was underestimated; donors were largely white British and included more females. Nearly half of the spike-specific TCRs reportedly recognize variant regions that carry no mutations.

Data came from immunoSEQ multiplex PCR; TCRdb stores just in-frame clones and leaves some out. The sample records 95,000 to 150,000 clones, 88% being singletons. This clone was counted ten times or more. Its specificity is unknown. CDR3 length equals 13 residues. Between the trimmed V and J ends, which lost 4 bases and 6 bases, there was a span of 9 bases. Germline assignment: CDR1 SGHTA and CDR2 FQGNSA. The rearrangement uses TRBV7-2 and TRBJ1-4; a possible D gene is TRBD1 (5 bases). This TCR was sampled from an adult in good health. The sample was peripheral blood, taken on day 0 of AZD1222 vaccination. The CDR3 loop is CASSSGGDEKLFF. The CDR3 nucleotides are TGTGCCAGCAGCTCGGGGGGGGATGAAAAACTGTTTTTT.